This T cell receptor beta chain derives from a study of T cell responses to AZD1222 COVID-19 vaccine. The method was immunoSEQ multiplex PCR; TCRdb's version includes in-frame clones alone and lacks a portion of them. The sample lists about 99,000 clones, approximately 90% occurring once. Study findings and constraints: Repertoires were sampled only after the peak T cell response.

Notes on this clone: Its specificity is not known.

Sequenced here: peripheral blood, sampled 28 days after the second AZD1222 dose. This sequence was found in an adult who received the AZD1222 COVID-19 vaccine.

The CDR3 loop is CASSALGQGDSPLHF. CDR3 bases: TGTGCCAGCAGCGCACTGGGACAGGGTGATTCACCCCTCCACTTT. The chain recombines TRBV9 with TRBJ1-6; 9 nucleotides line up with TRBD1. The CDR3 consists of 15 residues. Looked up from germline, CDR1 is SGDLS and CDR2 is YYNGEE. The trim removed 3 bases at V and 8 bases at J, leaving 6 bases unmatched.